Presented here are 5 T cell receptor beta chains from one specimen sequenced in a study of shared clonotypes between healthy human individuals. Clones were read by immunoSEQ multiplex PCR, and TCRdb kept only the in-frame ones, dropping some. The data contain over a million clones, approximately 70% of them seen just once; the ten biggest clones take up roughly 1.5%. The sequencing input was memory CD4+ T cells sorted from blood. Stated subset: CD45RA-negative fraction. These receptors originate from a man aged 18 to 35 in good health.

This clone was seen ten or more times. This chain links TRBV7-9 with TRBJ2-3; TRBD1 matches 12 bases. CDR3 size: 16 residues. The V segment lost 4 bases and the J segment 3 bases; nucleotides outside the gene matches: 5. Germline V gene sequence: CDR1 SEHNR, CDR2 FQNEAQ (reference sequence). DNA of the CDR3: TGTGCCAGCAGCTCTGGGGGACAGGGGGCAACAGATACGCAGTATTTT. It translates to CASSSGGQGATDTQYF.

This clone appeared a few times. The chain uses TRBV14 and TRBJ2-7; 7 bases agree with TRBD2. The CDR3 sequence is 15 residues long. CDR1 is SGHDN and CDR2 is FVKESK in the germline V gene. V shed 4 bases and J 0 bases; nucleotides not matched to a gene: 6. For the CDR3, the DNA is TGTGCCAGCAGCCTAGGGAGGGTCGGCTCCTACGAGCAGTACTTC. Translated, it gives CASSLGRVGSYEQYF.

This clone showed up just once. The V and J genes are TRBV20-1 and TRBJ1-3; no definite D call. Germline CDR1 and CDR2: DFQATT and SNEGSKA (reference sequence). CDR3 size: 11 residues. Between the trimmed V and J ends, which lost 7 bases and 4 bases, there was a span of 8 bases. Here the CDR3 DNA reads TGCAGTGTTGAGTGGGGAAACACCATATATTTT. It specifies CSVEWGNTIYF.

The V gene is TRBV6-5, the J gene TRBJ2-2; the D is unclear. V lost 6 bases and J 7 bases, leaving 15 bases between the germline ends. In germline, CDR1 is MNHEY, CDR2 SVGAGI. The CDR3 extends over 14 amino acids. The DNA for the CDR3 is TGTGCCAGCAGCCAAAACCAGGTCGGCGGGGAGCTGTTTTTT. This translates into CASSQNQVGGELFF.

This clone was detected ten times or more. Distinct nucleotide sequences in the sample also encode this CDR3. This chain uses TRBV7-3 with TRBJ1-2; D gene uncertain. Germline loops: CDR1 SGHTA, CDR2 FQGTGA. The CDR3 loop spans 13 amino acids. The V gene lost 5 bases and the J gene lost 2 bases, with 9 bases spanning the gap. CDR3 protein: CASSPDKNYGYTF. CDR3 coding DNA: TGTGCCAGCAGCCCCGACAAAAACTATGGCTACACCTTC.